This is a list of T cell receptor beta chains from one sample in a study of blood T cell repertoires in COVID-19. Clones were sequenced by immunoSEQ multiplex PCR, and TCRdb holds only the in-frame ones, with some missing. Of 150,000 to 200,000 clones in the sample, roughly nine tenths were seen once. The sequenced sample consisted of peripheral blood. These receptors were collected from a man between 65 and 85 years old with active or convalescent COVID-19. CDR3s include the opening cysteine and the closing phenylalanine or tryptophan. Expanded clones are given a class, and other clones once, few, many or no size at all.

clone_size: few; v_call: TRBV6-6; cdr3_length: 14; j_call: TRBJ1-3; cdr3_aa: CASFRIQSGNTIYF
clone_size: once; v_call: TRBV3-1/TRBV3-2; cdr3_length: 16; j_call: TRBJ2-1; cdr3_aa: CASSHPAGGVNNEQFF
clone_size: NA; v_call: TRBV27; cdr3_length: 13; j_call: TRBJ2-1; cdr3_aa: CASSGLALREQFF
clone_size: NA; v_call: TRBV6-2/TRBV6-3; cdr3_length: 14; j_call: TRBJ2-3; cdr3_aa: CASSRTSGGDTQYF
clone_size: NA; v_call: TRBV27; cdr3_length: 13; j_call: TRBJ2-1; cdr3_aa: CASSWAAGNEQFF
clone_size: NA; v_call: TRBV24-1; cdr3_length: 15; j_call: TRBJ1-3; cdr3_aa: CATSDSGQGGNTIYF
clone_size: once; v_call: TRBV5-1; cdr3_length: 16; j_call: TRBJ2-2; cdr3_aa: CASSLAGGRNTGELFF
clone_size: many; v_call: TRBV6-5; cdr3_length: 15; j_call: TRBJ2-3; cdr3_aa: CASSRLAGLADTQYF
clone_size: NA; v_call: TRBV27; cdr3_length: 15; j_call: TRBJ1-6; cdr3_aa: CASWFQGSYNSPLHF
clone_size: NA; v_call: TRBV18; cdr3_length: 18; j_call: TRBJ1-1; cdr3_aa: CASSPKEAGGYMNTEAFF
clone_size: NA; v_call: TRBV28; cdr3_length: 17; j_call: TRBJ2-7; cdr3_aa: CASSPSPDPGGSYEQYF
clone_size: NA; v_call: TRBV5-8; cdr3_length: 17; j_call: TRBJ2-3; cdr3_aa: CASSPGRVGLHTDTQYF
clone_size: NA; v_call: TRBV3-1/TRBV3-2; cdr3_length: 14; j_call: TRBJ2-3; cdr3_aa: CASSHGGGTDTQYF
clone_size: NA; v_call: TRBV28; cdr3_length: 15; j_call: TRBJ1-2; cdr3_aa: CASIAGQSRGYGYTF
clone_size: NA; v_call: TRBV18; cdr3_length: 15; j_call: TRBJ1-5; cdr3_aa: CASSPTGTGDQPQHF
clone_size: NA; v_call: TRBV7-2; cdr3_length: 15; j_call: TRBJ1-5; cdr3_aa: CASSLAGTVNQPQHF
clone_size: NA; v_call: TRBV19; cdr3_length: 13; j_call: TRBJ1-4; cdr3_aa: CASSGTGSEKLFF
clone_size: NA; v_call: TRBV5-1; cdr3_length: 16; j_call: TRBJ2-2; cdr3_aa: CASSLRGVVEPRQLFF
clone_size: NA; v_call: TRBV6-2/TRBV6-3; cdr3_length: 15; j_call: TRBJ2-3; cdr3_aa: CASSTSGSNTDTQYF
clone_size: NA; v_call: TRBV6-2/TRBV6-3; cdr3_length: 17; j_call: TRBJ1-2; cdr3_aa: CASSSITTGLGAYGYTF
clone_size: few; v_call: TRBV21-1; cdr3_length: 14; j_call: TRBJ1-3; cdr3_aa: CASSNIPGGNTIYF
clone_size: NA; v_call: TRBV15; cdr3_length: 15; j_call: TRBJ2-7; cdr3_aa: CATSRGSGTSSEQYF
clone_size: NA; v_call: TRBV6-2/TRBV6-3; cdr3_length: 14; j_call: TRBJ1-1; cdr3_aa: CASRPTQGWTEAFF
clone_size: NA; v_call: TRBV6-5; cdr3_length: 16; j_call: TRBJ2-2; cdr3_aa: CASSYSPDRVGGELFF
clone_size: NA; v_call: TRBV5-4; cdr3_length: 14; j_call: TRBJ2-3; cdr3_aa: CASSLIAGMDTQYF
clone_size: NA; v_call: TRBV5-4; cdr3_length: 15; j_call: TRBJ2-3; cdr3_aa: CASSSGQGRTDTQYF
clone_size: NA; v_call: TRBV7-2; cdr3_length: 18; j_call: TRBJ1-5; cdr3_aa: CASSSTRGTEGYNQPQHF
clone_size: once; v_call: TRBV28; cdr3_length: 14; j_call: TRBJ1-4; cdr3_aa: CASSLSGGNEKLFF
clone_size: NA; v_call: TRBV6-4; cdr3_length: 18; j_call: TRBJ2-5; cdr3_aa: CASSDPPGRGRGQETQYF
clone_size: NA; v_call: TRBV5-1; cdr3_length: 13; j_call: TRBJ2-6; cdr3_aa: CASSPDRANVLTF
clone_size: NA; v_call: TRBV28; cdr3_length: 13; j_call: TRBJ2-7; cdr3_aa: CASSFNEVGEQYF
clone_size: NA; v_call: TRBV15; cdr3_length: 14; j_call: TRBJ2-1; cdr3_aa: CATSSQRGIDEQFF